This T cell receptor (beta chain) comes out of a study of cytomegalovirus exposure and HLA in healthy donors. Study findings and constraints: A prior analysis recorded that most TCR beta V segments were productive about 87% or about 30% of the time.

On this clone itself: Its specificity is unknown.

The primer mix had 60 Vbeta and 13 Jbeta primers. Measured with immunoSEQ multiplex PCR; TCRdb has only the in-frame clones, and not every one. The data show tens of thousands of clones, approximately 74% seen once. V lost 6 bases and J lost 8; bases outside the gene matches: 17. The germline CDR1 and CDR2 sequences are SNHLY and FYNNEI. The length of the CDR3 is 16 residues. Nominal health characterized the donors when sampled, though unrecorded immune exposures were likely. The sequence was collected from a woman in her 50s in good health and CMV-seropositive. Sequenced: PBMCs. The genes are TRBV2 and TRBJ1-2; 8 nucleotides line up with TRBD1. The CDR3 DNA is TGTGCCAGCAGACAGGGACAGGCGGCTCTTCGGGGAGGCTACACCTTC. Translating gives CASRQGQAALRGGYTF.